These T cell receptor beta chains were read from a single sample in a study of patients and donors after allogeneic stem cell transplantation. TCRdb passed the RT-PCR reads through MiXCR, listing each CDR3 protein once. This sample yields about 410,000 distinct CDR3 sequences, of which roughly 17% are seen a single time; 7.2% belongs to the top ten. The source material was blood, either unsorted or a sorted T cell fraction (not recorded which). The receptors were sampled from a human donor who was either an allogeneic HSCT recipient or a stem cell or donor lymphocyte infusion donor (not recorded which). It is not recorded whose cells these are; they may come from a transplant donor. The CDR3 runs from the conserved cysteine through the conserved F or W. Each record gives: J gene, CDR3 length, D gene, V gene, clone size, CDR3 protein, CDR3 DNA. D genes are given only for firm matches. Size is stated for part of the rows, as once, few or many counts, or as a class when the clone is expanded.

j_gene: TRBJ2-7
len: 12
d_gene: NA
v_gene: TRBV2
abundance: few
CDR3aa: CASSSQTYEQYF
CDR3nt: TGTGCCAGCAGTTCCCAGACCTACGAGCAGTACTTC

j_gene: TRBJ1-6
len: 14
d_gene: NA
v_gene: TRBV12-3/TRBV12-4
abundance: few
CDR3aa: CASSPGWRNSPLHF
CDR3nt: TGTGCCAGCAGCCCGGGGTGGCGAAATTCACCCCTCCACTTT

j_gene: TRBJ2-1
len: 14
d_gene: TRBD2
v_gene: TRBV20-1
abundance: many
CDR3aa: CSARLLAGGYEQFF
CDR3nt: TGCAGTGCTAGACTACTAGCGGGAGGATATGAGCAGTTCTTC

j_gene: TRBJ2-2
len: 15
d_gene: NA
v_gene: TRBV27
abundance: NA
CDR3aa: CASSFEHPGTGELFF
CDR3nt: TGTGCCAGCAGTTTTGAGCATCCGGGCACCGGGGAGCTGTTTTTT

j_gene: TRBJ2-7
len: 14
d_gene: TRBD2
v_gene: TRBV12-3/TRBV12-4
abundance: many
CDR3aa: CASSPGTSMYEQYF
CDR3nt: TGTGCCAGCAGCCCCGGGACTAGCATGTACGAGCAGTACTTC

j_gene: TRBJ2-1
len: 15
d_gene: NA
v_gene: TRBV2
abundance: NA
CDR3aa: CAIPRRGPPDNEQFF
CDR3nt: TGTGCCATCCCCCGGCGGGGGCCTCCTGACAATGAGCAGTTCTTC

j_gene: TRBJ1-1
len: 14
d_gene: NA
v_gene: TRBV20-1
abundance: NA
CDR3aa: CSARLGGMNTEAFF
CDR3nt: TGCAGTGCTCGCTTAGGGGGGATGAACACTGAAGCTTTCTTT

j_gene: TRBJ1-2
len: 13
d_gene: NA
v_gene: TRBV7-3
abundance: few
CDR3aa: CASSLISGAGYTF
CDR3nt: TGTGCCAGCAGCTTAATTTCAGGCGCTGGCTACACCTTC

j_gene: TRBJ2-5
len: 13
d_gene: NA
v_gene: TRBV20-1
abundance: few
CDR3aa: CSAPRRDQETQYF
CDR3nt: TGCAGTGCTCCCCGCCGGGACCAAGAGACCCAGTACTTC

j_gene: TRBJ2-2
len: 14
d_gene: TRBD2
v_gene: TRBV24-1
abundance: few
CDR3aa: CATSNRLAPGELFF
CDR3nt: TGTGCCACCAGTAACCGACTAGCCCCCGGGGAGCTGTTTTTT

j_gene: TRBJ2-7
len: 15
d_gene: NA
v_gene: TRBV3-1
abundance: many
CDR3aa: CASSPEIAVSYEQYF
CDR3nt: TGTGCCAGCAGCCCAGAGATAGCGGTCTCCTACGAGCAGTACTTC

j_gene: TRBJ1-1
len: 13
d_gene: NA
v_gene: TRBV29-1
abundance: few
CDR3aa: CSVLQGRNTEAFF
CDR3nt: TGCAGCGTGCTACAGGGAAGGAATACTGAAGCTTTCTTT

j_gene: TRBJ2-5
len: 14
d_gene: NA
v_gene: TRBV14
abundance: few
CDR3aa: CASSHRSGKWTQYF
CDR3nt: TGTGCCAGCAGCCACAGATCAGGGAAATGGACCCAGTACTTC

j_gene: TRBJ1-4
len: 12
d_gene: NA
v_gene: TRBV4-3
abundance: few
CDR3aa: CASSQDSKRLFF
CDR3nt: TGCGCCAGCAGCCAAGATTCAAAGAGACTGTTTTTT

j_gene: TRBJ1-2
len: 13
d_gene: NA
v_gene: TRBV6-1
abundance: few
CDR3aa: CASSDRIRRGYTF
CDR3nt: TGTGCCAGCAGTGACCGGATCAGGAGGGGCTACACCTTC

j_gene: TRBJ2-1
len: 16
d_gene: TRBD1
v_gene: TRBV4-3
abundance: many
CDR3aa: CASSQDQGQGPNEQFF
CDR3nt: TGCGCCAGCAGCCAAGATCAGGGACAGGGGCCGAATGAGCAGTTCTTC

j_gene: TRBJ2-2
len: 15
d_gene: NA
v_gene: TRBV11-1
abundance: few
CDR3aa: CASSLMGLGTGELFF
CDR3nt: TGTGCCAGCAGCTTGATGGGGCTTGGCACCGGGGAGCTGTTTTTT

j_gene: TRBJ1-2
len: 15
d_gene: NA
v_gene: TRBV20-1
abundance: few
CDR3aa: CSAPPGGEKVYGYTF
CDR3nt: TGCAGTGCTCCTCCTGGGGGTGAGAAGGTCTATGGCTACACCTTC

j_gene: TRBJ2-3
len: 14
d_gene: TRBD1
v_gene: TRBV6-1
abundance: NA
CDR3aa: CASSRDRKADTQYF
CDR3nt: TGTGCCAGCAGCCGGGACAGGAAGGCAGATACGCAGTATTTT

j_gene: TRBJ2-2
len: 15
d_gene: NA
v_gene: TRBV7-3
abundance: NA
CDR3aa: CASSRSSKKTGELFF
CDR3nt: TGTGCCAGCAGCCGGTCTAGTAAGAAGACCGGGGAGCTGTTTTTT

j_gene: TRBJ2-7
len: 14
d_gene: NA
v_gene: TRBV7-2
abundance: NA
CDR3aa: CASSLRGGLYEQYF
CDR3nt: TGTGCCAGCAGCTTAAGGGGGGGATTGTACGAGCAGTACTTC

j_gene: TRBJ1-5
len: 15
d_gene: NA
v_gene: TRBV28
abundance: NA
CDR3aa: CASSGTGLSNQPQHF
CDR3nt: TGTGCCAGCAGCGGGACGGGACTTAGCAATCAGCCCCAGCATTTT

j_gene: TRBJ1-2
len: 15
d_gene: NA
v_gene: TRBV10-3
abundance: few
CDR3aa: CAISESGHANYGYTF
CDR3nt: TGTGCCATCAGTGAGTCGGGACACGCAAACTATGGCTACACCTTC

j_gene: TRBJ2-7
len: 14
d_gene: NA
v_gene: TRBV7-5
abundance: NA
CDR3aa: CISVPEAGSYEQYF
CDR3nt: NA

j_gene: TRBJ2-3
len: 16
d_gene: NA
v_gene: TRBV4-3
abundance: few
CDR3aa: CASSQEARGYTDTQYF
CDR3nt: TGCGCCAGCAGCCAAGAGGCCAGGGGCTACACAGATACGCAGTATTTT

j_gene: TRBJ2-5
len: 15
d_gene: NA
v_gene: TRBV4-3
abundance: few
CDR3aa: CASSQGTGNGETQYF
CDR3nt: TGCGCCAGCAGCCAAGGGACGGGTAATGGAGAGACCCAGTACTTC

j_gene: TRBJ2-2
len: 18
d_gene: NA
v_gene: TRBV9
abundance: many
CDR3aa: CASSVAIGGLTNTGELFF
CDR3nt: TGTGCCAGCAGCGTGGCCATAGGCGGGCTGACGAACACCGGGGAGCTGTTTTTT

j_gene: TRBJ1-5
len: 15
d_gene: NA
v_gene: TRBV20-1
abundance: few
CDR3aa: CSARSVTGMNQPQHF
CDR3nt: TGCAGTGCTAGGTCTGTGACAGGCATGAATCAGCCCCAGCATTTT

j_gene: TRBJ2-7
len: 15
d_gene: TRBD1
v_gene: TRBV2
abundance: few
CDR3aa: CARGSITGGVDEQYF
CDR3nt: TGCGCCAGGGGTTCAATTACAGGGGGAGTGGACGAGCAGTACTTC

j_gene: TRBJ2-2
len: 15
d_gene: NA
v_gene: TRBV4-1
abundance: few
CDR3aa: CASSHLALNTGELFF
CDR3nt: TGCGCCAGCAGCCACCTAGCGCTAAACACCGGGGAGCTGTTTTTT

j_gene: TRBJ2-7
len: 16
d_gene: NA
v_gene: TRBV5-1
abundance: NA
CDR3aa: CASSGRGPSGPYEQYF
CDR3nt: TGCGCCAGCAGCGGGAGAGGCCCATCGGGTCCCTACGAGCAGTACTTC

j_gene: TRBJ1-2
len: 15
d_gene: TRBD1
v_gene: TRBV5-1
abundance: NA
CDR3aa: CASSPAGTGGYGYTF
CDR3nt: TGCGCCAGCAGCCCCGCCGGGACAGGGGGGTATGGCTACACCTTC

j_gene: TRBJ2-1
len: 15
d_gene: NA
v_gene: TRBV6-1
abundance: few
CDR3aa: CASSPTLSSYNEQFF
CDR3nt: TGTGCCAGCAGTCCGACACTGAGCTCCTACAATGAGCAGTTCTTC

j_gene: TRBJ2-3
len: 18
d_gene: TRBD2
v_gene: TRBV11-2
abundance: NA
CDR3aa: CASSRGTSGRLFTDTQYF
CDR3nt: TGTGCCAGCAGCCGTGGGACTAGCGGGAGACTCTTCACAGATACGCAGTATTTT

j_gene: TRBJ2-5
len: 15
d_gene: TRBD1
v_gene: TRBV5-5
abundance: few
CDR3aa: CASSLGGTVRETQYF
CDR3nt: TGTGCCAGCAGCTTGGGAGGGACAGTCAGGGAGACCCAGTACTTC

j_gene: TRBJ2-2
len: 15
d_gene: NA
v_gene: TRBV19
abundance: NA
CDR3aa: CASSIRRGNTGELFF
CDR3nt: TGTGCCAGTAGTATTCGGCGGGGGAACACCGGGGAGCTGTTTTTT

j_gene: TRBJ2-1
len: 15
d_gene: TRBD2
v_gene: TRBV20-1
abundance: many
CDR3aa: CSASISGLVRNEQFF
CDR3nt: TGCAGTGCTTCCATTTCAGGACTAGTTCGGAATGAGCAGTTCTTC

j_gene: TRBJ2-4
len: 13
d_gene: NA
v_gene: TRBV20-1
abundance: NA
CDR3aa: CSARAGSKNIQYF
CDR3nt: TGCAGTGCTAGAGCTGGCTCCAAAAACATTCAGTACTTC

j_gene: TRBJ1-2
len: 15
d_gene: NA
v_gene: TRBV3-1
abundance: few
CDR3aa: CASSQVDSRNYGYTF
CDR3nt: TGTGCCAGCAGCCAAGTAGACAGCAGGAACTATGGCTACACCTTC

j_gene: TRBJ2-7
len: 15
d_gene: TRBD1
v_gene: TRBV6-1
abundance: few
CDR3aa: CASSPLRQGSNEQYF
CDR3nt: TGTGCCAGCAGCCCTTTAAGACAGGGATCGAACGAGCAGTACTTC

j_gene: TRBJ1-1
len: 16
d_gene: TRBD1
v_gene: TRBV15
abundance: few
CDR3aa: CATSRARTGVKTEAFF
CDR3nt: TGTGCCACCAGCAGAGCTCGGACAGGGGTAAAAACTGAAGCTTTCTTT

j_gene: TRBJ2-6
len: 17
d_gene: TRBD2
v_gene: TRBV4-1
abundance: many
CDR3aa: CASSQDPGGRGANVLTF
CDR3nt: TGCGCCAGCAGCCAAGATCCGGGGGGGAGAGGGGCCAACGTCCTGACTTTC

j_gene: TRBJ2-1
len: 15
d_gene: NA
v_gene: TRBV30
abundance: NA
CDR3aa: CAWSVAGLPYNEQFF
CDR3nt: TGTGCCTGGAGTGTTGCCGGACTCCCCTACAATGAGCAGTTCTTC

j_gene: TRBJ2-7
len: 15
d_gene: TRBD1
v_gene: TRBV4-2
abundance: NA
CDR3aa: CASSPGTVVSYEQYF
CDR3nt: TGTGCCAGCAGCCCCGGGACAGTCGTCTCCTACGAGCAGTACTTC

j_gene: TRBJ2-5
len: 12
d_gene: NA
v_gene: TRBV2
abundance: NA
CDR3aa: CACWTMWETQYF
CDR3nt: TGTGCCTGCTGGACTATGTGGGAGACCCAGTACTTC

j_gene: TRBJ2-6
len: 17
d_gene: NA
v_gene: TRBV7-6
abundance: NA
CDR3aa: CASSLSWGRGVVDVLTF
CDR3nt: TGTGCCAGCAGCTTATCTTGGGGAAGGGGAGTAGTCGACGTCCTGACTTTC

j_gene: TRBJ2-1
len: 12
d_gene: NA
v_gene: TRBV29-1
abundance: NA
CDR3aa: CSVGQLYNEQFF
CDR3nt: TGCAGCGTTGGACAGTTATACAATGAGCAGTTCTTC

j_gene: TRBJ1-2
len: 17
d_gene: NA
v_gene: TRBV15
abundance: NA
CDR3aa: CATSRDPQTAARSGYTF
CDR3nt: TGTGCCACCAGCAGAGATCCGCAGACGGCAGCAAGGAGTGGCTACACCTTC

j_gene: TRBJ1-2
len: 16
d_gene: NA
v_gene: TRBV7-9
abundance: few
CDR3aa: CASSSLIRLTDYGYTF
CDR3nt: TGTGCCAGCAGCTCACTTATACGGTTGACAGACTATGGCTACACCTTC

j_gene: TRBJ1-6
len: 17
d_gene: TRBD1
v_gene: TRBV4-1
abundance: few
CDR3aa: CASSPLLRAGGNSPLHF
CDR3nt: TGCGCCAGCAGCCCGCTGCTTCGAGCAGGGGGAAATTCACCCCTCCACTTT

j_gene: TRBJ2-1
len: 14
d_gene: NA
v_gene: TRBV29-1
abundance: many
CDR3aa: CSGRGPSSYNEQFF
CDR3nt: TGCAGCGGGAGGGGCCCTAGCTCCTACAATGAGCAGTTCTTC

j_gene: TRBJ1-1
len: 14
d_gene: TRBD1
v_gene: TRBV7-9
abundance: NA
CDR3aa: CASTGKTGGTEAFF
CDR3nt: TGTGCCAGCACCGGCAAAACAGGGGGCACTGAAGCTTTCTTT

j_gene: TRBJ1-1
len: 14
d_gene: NA
v_gene: TRBV20-1
abundance: NA
CDR3aa: CSALGHGRGTEAFF
CDR3nt: TGCAGTGCCCTGGGCCATGGTAGAGGGACTGAAGCTTTCTTT